One and the same sample provided the 19 T cell receptor beta chains below, sequenced in a study of CD8+CD57+ T cells in acquired aplastic anemia. Before being chosen for sequencing, patients had shown CD8+CD57+ cell expansion by flow cytometry. Template material for TCR beta VDJ and CDR3 profiling consisted of genomic DNA. One entry per CDR3 protein results from TCRdb running MiXCR on the reads. Here the sample spans 55,000 to 60,000 distinct CDR3 sequences, just over 55% being singletons. Sample: sorted CD4+, CD8+, or CD8+CD57+ T cells (not recorded which) from PBMCs. The source of these receptors is a human donor with aplastic anemia.

This clonotype was picked up many times. V and J are TRBV4-1 and TRBJ2-2; possibly TRBD2 for D (5 bases). The V gene lost 0 bases and the J gene lost 6 bases, with 17 bases spanning the gap. CDR1 MGHRA and CDR2 YSYEKL come from the germline V gene. The CDR3 has 17 amino acids. The CDR3: CASSQEGSAGSSGELFF. The CDR3, as DNA: TGCGCCAGCAGCCAAGAAGGGAGCGCCGGATCGTCCGGGGAGCTGTTTTTT.

This clonotype is judged medium-sized (0.01 to 0.1%). CDR3 in DNA: TGTGCCAGCGGGGAGACCCAGTACTTC. Encoded protein: CASGETQYF. The chain is built from TRBV7-2 and TRBJ2-5; D is unclear. Looked up from germline, CDR1 is SGHTA and CDR2 is FQGNSA. Trimming took off 8 bases at V and 5 bases at J, with 3 bases between the two ends. This CDR3 is built from 9 residues.

Comments on this clonotype: One junction end does not reproduce the germline sequence, and a read error may be involved. The CDR3 coding sequence is TGTGCCTGCAGAAATACAGTGAACACTGAAGCTTTCTTT. Translation: CACRNTVNTEAFF. The chain employs TRBV7-2 and TRBJ1-1; D is uncertain. The CDR3 has 13 residues. CDR1 is SGHTA and CDR2 is FQGNSA in the germline V gene.

V is TRBV5-1 and J is TRBJ2-7, with 11 bases identical to TRBD1. This CDR3 spans 14 amino acids. Germline trimming cut 4 bases from V and 4 bases from J; bases unmatched to any gene: 4. Looked up from germline, CDR1 is SGHRS and CDR2 is YFSETQ. In DNA form, the CDR3 reads TGCGCCAGCAGCACCGGGACAGGGGGGTACGAGCAGTACTTC. It yields the protein CASSTGTGGYEQYF.

This clonotype was detected ten times or more. This chain joins TRBV4-3 and TRBJ1-3; D call uncertain. This CDR3 has 17 amino acids. The germline V gene encodes CDR1 LGHNA and CDR2 YSLEER. Trimming stripped 0 bases from V and 0 bases from J, with 12 bases between. The CDR3 DNA sequence: TGCGCCAGCAGCCAAGAAGTCGGGGAAAACTCTGGAAACACCATATATTTT. It yields the protein CASSQEVGENSGNTIYF.

The J gene is TRBJ1-2, the V gene TRBV7-9; the D gene is possibly TRBD1 (5 bases). The CDR3 length is 13 residues. V was cut by 5 bases and J by 8 bases, with 15 bases left in between. Germline CDR1 is SEHNR and CDR2 is FQNEAQ (reference sequence). The DNA of the CDR3 is TGTGCCAGCAGCCCGACAGCCCTTACAGGCTACACCTTC. Protein product: CASSPTALTGYTF.

The sample holds many counts of this clonotype. J is TRBJ2-1 and V is TRBV20-1; perhaps D is TRBD1 or TRBD2 (5 bases each). Trimming removed 6 bases at V and 6 bases at J, with 18 bases between. CDR1 is DFQATT and CDR2 is SNEGSKA in the germline V gene (reference sequence). This CDR3 contains 14 residues. The CDR3 coding sequence is TGCAGTGCCCTAAACCGGGACGTTGCCAATGAGCAGTTCTTC. This codes for CSALNRDVANEQFF.

This clonotype was detected only a few times. The J gene is TRBJ2-6, the V gene TRBV27; D uncertain. With 1 base removed from V and 3 bases from J, the gap between germline ends came to 7 bases. The CDR3 has 15 amino acids. Germline CDR1 and CDR2: MNHEY and SMNVEV (reference sequence). The CDR3 bases are TGTGCCAGCAGTTTATTGGGGTATGGGGCCAACGTCCTGACTTTC. Translation gives CASSLLGYGANVLTF.

This clonotype was counted many times. The rearrangement joins TRBV5-6 to TRBJ1-2; perhaps TRBD1 as D (5 bases). There are 15 residues in the CDR3. V lost 0 bases, J lost 3 bases, and 12 bases lay in between. From germline, CDR1 is SGHDT and CDR2 YYEEEE. This chain's CDR3 is CASSLGGFGDYGYTF. The CDR3 bases are TGTGCCAGCAGCTTGGGGGGGTTCGGCGACTATGGCTACACCTTC.

V and J are TRBV20-1 and TRBJ1-5, with TRBD1 identical over 9 bases. The CDR3 length is 16 residues. Germline CDR1 and CDR2: DFQATT and SNEGSKA (reference sequence). J was trimmed by 5 bases and V by 0 bases; bases with no gene match: 8. The CDR3 sequence is CSARDLRTGADQPQHF. The CDR3 DNA reads as TGCAGTGCTAGAGATCTTCGGACAGGGGCGGATCAGCCCCAGCATTTT.

This clonotype was counted at least ten times. The chain joins TRBV29-1 to TRBJ2-3; D might be TRBD1 or TRBD2, each matching 7 bases. CDR3 length: 14 amino acids. Germline loops: CDR1 SQVTM, CDR2 ANQGSEA. V lost 4 bases to trimming and J lost 6 bases, with 17 bases between them. The CDR3 spells CSVVPQGGRDTQYF. DNA of the CDR3: TGCAGCGTTGTACCCCAGGGGGGGCGGGATACGCAGTATTTT.

This chain links TRBV9 with TRBJ1-3; D not certain. The CDR3 is 14 residues long. V was pared by 4 bases and J by 3 bases, with 11 bases between. Per germline, CDR1 SGDLS and CDR2 YYNGEE. CDR3 amino acids: CASSSRTDGNTIYF. The CDR3 bases are TGTGCCAGCAGCAGCCGGACGGATGGAAACACCATATATTTT.

A few counts support this clonotype. The chain carries TRBV6-2 or TRBV6-3 and TRBJ2-5; D is undetermined. Germline CDR1 is MNHEY and CDR2 is SVGEGT. This CDR3 is built from 13 residues. V gave up 2 bases and J gave up 1 base, with 5 bases separating them. The CDR3 DNA reads as TGTGCCAGCAGTTACGGGTTCCAAGAGACCCAGTACTTC. Translating it yields CASSYGFQETQYF.

The genes are TRBV11-2 and TRBJ2-7; 7 bases match TRBD2. The CDR3 extends over 15 amino acids. V was clipped by 1 base and J by 3 bases; unmatched bases: 6. Germline V gene sequence: CDR1 SGHAT, CDR2 FQNNGV. CDR3 amino acids: CASSLGGAGVYEQYV. DNA of the CDR3: TGTGCCAGCAGCTTAGGTGGGGCGGGAGTCTACGAGCAGTACGTC.

The J gene is TRBJ1-2, the V gene TRBV29-1, with 9 bases identical to TRBD1. CDR3 length: 14 amino acids. Germline values: CDR1 SQVTM, CDR2 ANQGSEA. V lost 6 bases to trimming and J lost 2 bases; unmatched junction nucleotides: 7. The CDR3 spells CSVVGQGSNYGYTF. CDR3 bases: TGCAGCGTCGTAGGACAGGGGTCGAACTATGGCTACACCTTC.

The chain carries TRBV19 and TRBJ1-1; D ambiguous. The CDR3 has 14 residues. Germline CDR1 is LNHDA and CDR2 is SQIVND (reference sequence). V lost 5 bases, J lost 2 bases, and 12 bases lay in between. CDR3 residues: CASSWGAKNTEAFF. In DNA form, the CDR3 reads TGTGCCAGTAGTTGGGGAGCCAAAAACACTGAAGCTTTCTTT.

This clonotype appeared many times. The chain has TRBV2 and TRBJ2-2; 11 bases are a match to TRBD2. V lost 9 bases to trimming and J lost 6 bases; unmatched junction nucleotides: 3. The CDR3 covers 13 residues. Germline V gene data show CDR1 as SNHLY and CDR2 as FYNNEI. CDR3 bases: TGTGCCAGGCCGGGACTAGCGGCCGGGGAGCTGTTTTTT. Its translation: CARPGLAAGELFF. The whole variable domain, filled in from reference TRBV2 and TRBJ2-2, reads EPEVTQTPSHQVTQMGQEVILRCVPISNHLYFYWYRQILGQKVEFLVSFYNNEISEKSEIFDDQFSVERPDGSNFTLKIRSTKLEDSAMYFCARPGLAAGELFFGEGSRLTVL.

In this sample, this clonotype turned up once. J is TRBJ1-2 and V is TRBV20-1, with D possibly TRBD1 on 6 matching bases. The CDR3 covers 12 residues. V lost 4 bases, J lost 3 bases, and 9 bases lay in between. Germline loops: CDR1 DFQATT, CDR2 SNEGSKA (reference sequence). The CDR3 region has the DNA TGCAGTGCTACGGGGGGCGACTATGGCTACACCTTC. Its protein product is CSATGGDYGYTF.

This chain links TRBV7-9 with TRBJ2-7, with unresolved D. V lost 6 bases and J lost 1, with 10 bases in between. The length of the CDR3 is 13 residues. The germline V gene encodes CDR1 SEHNR and CDR2 FQNEAQ (reference sequence). The CDR3 reads CASRPTGSYEQYF. CDR3 sequence (DNA): TGTGCCAGCAGGCCCACGGGTTCCTACGAGCAGTACTTC.